One sample yielded the 11 T cell receptor beta chains listed below, sequenced in a study of Tregs in tolerant kidney transplant recipients. TCRdb's copy holds only in-frame clones and misses some; the assay was immunoSEQ multiplex PCR. The repertoire holds under 95,000 clones, approximately 90% seen once, with about 0.3% in the top ten. This material consisted of Tregs from blood, taken before the transplant. The origin of the receptors is a human donor who received a combined kidney and bone marrow transplant.

This clone was counted between two and nine times. The CDR3 nucleotides read TGTGCCAGCAGCCAAGAAGCGTGGACCTCCTACGAGCAGTACTTC. Amino acid sequence: CASSQEAWTSYEQYF. The J gene is TRBJ2-7, the V gene TRBV14; no clear D gene. Germline CDR1 and CDR2: SGHDN and FVKESK. The CDR3 is 15 amino acids. Trimming removed 0 bases at V and 0 bases at J, with 9 bases between. Full variable domain (outside the CDR3, taken from reference TRBV14 and TRBJ2-7): EAGVTQFPSHSVIEKGQTVTLRCDPISGHDNLYWYRRVMGKEIKFLLHFVKESKQDESGMPNNRFLAERTGGTYSTLKVQPAELEDSGVYFCASSQEAWTSYEQYFGPGTRLTVT.

This chain joins TRBV27 and TRBJ2-5; 10 nucleotides match TRBD2. The CDR3 is 18 residues long. The V and J ends lost 5 bases and 5 bases, in that order; junction bases with no gene match: 17. CDR1 MNHEY and CDR2 SMNVEV come from the germline V gene (reference sequence). CDR3 residues: CASSPRKLAGYPRETQYF. The CDR3 DNA sequence: TGTGCCAGCAGTCCACGCAAACTAGCGGGATACCCGAGGGAGACCCAGTACTTC.

The chain recombines TRBV27 with TRBJ2-3, with unresolved D. Germline V gives CDR1 MNHEY, CDR2 SMNVEV (reference sequence). V was cut by 4 bases and J by 6 bases, with 11 bases left in between. The CDR3 contains 13 residues. The CDR3 DNA sequence: TGTGCCAGCAGTTCTCCTTATACGGATACGCAGTATTTT. Its protein is CASSSPYTDTQYF.

This clone was picked up one time. The CDR3 DNA reads as TGTGCCAGCAGCCTCCGATACGACTATGGCTACACCTTC. Translation gives CASSLRYDYGYTF. The chain employs TRBV4-2 and TRBJ1-2; D is unclear. The germline V gene has CDR1 LGHNA and CDR2 YNFKEQ. The CDR3 has 13 amino acids. V shed 4 bases and J shed 3 bases, with 9 bases lying between them.

This sequence joins TRBV6-6 and TRBJ1-2, with unresolved D. CDR1 is MNHNY, CDR2 SVGAGI, per germline (reference sequence). Trimming stripped 0 bases from V and 7 bases from J, with 12 bases between. The CDR3 runs 14 residues. This CDR3 reads CASSYSIGEGGYTF. CDR3 nucleotide sequence: TGTGCCAGCAGTTACTCAATTGGGGAGGGTGGCTACACCTTC.

The chain is built from TRBV6-5 and TRBJ1-5; D not resolved. The CDR3 runs 13 residues. Germline CDR1 MNHEY, CDR2 SVGAGI. Trimming shortened V by 6 bases and J by 0 bases, and 6 bases separated the two germline ends. CDR3 nucleotides: TGTGCCAGCAGCTCCTATAGCAATCAGCCCCAGCATTTT. Protein: CASSSYSNQPQHF.

This chain links TRBV7-2 with TRBJ2-5; 8 bases agree with TRBD1. CDR1 is SGHTA and CDR2 is FQGNSA in the germline V gene. The CDR3 consists of 13 residues. The V segment lost 4 bases and the J segment 4 bases; nucleotides outside the gene matches: 2. CDR3 amino acids: CASSWTGRETQYF. CDR3 bases: TGTGCCAGCAGCTGGACAGGGCGAGAGACCCAGTACTTC.

CDR3 sequence: CASSPPSSGRATDTQYF. The DNA for the CDR3 is TGTGCCAGCTCACCACCGTCCAGCGGGAGGGCCACAGATACGCAGTATTTT. The genes are TRBV18 and TRBJ2-3; 10 nucleotides align to TRBD2. Germline CDR1 is KGHSH and CDR2 is LQKENI. Trimming cost V 0 bases and J 2 bases; bases outside gene matches: 5. The CDR3 runs to 17 residues.

This clone was counted once. The CDR3 coding sequence is TGTGCCAGCTCGAAAGGGGCTAACGATCAGCCCCAGCATTTT. This codes for CASSKGANDQPQHF. The chain combines TRBV18 with TRBJ1-5; D is perhaps TRBD1 (5 bases). CDR1 KGHSH and CDR2 LQKENI come from the germline V gene. With 6 bases removed from V and 5 bases from J, the gap between germline ends came to 14 bases. The CDR3 contains 14 residues.

This chain connects TRBV14 to TRBJ2-1, with 14 bases identical to TRBD2. J lost 14 bases, V lost 5 bases, and 14 bases had no gene match. The CDR3 extends over 16 amino acids. Germline V CDR1 and CDR2: SGHDN, FVKESK. Here the CDR3 DNA reads TGTGCCAGCAGCACCACCGGGACTAGCGGGAGTGAGGTTAAGTTCTTC. The encoded protein is CASSTTGTSGSEVKFF.

This chain connects TRBV4-2 to TRBJ1-2, with D possibly TRBD1 on 5 matching bases. This CDR3 contains 13 residues. V dropped 3 bases and J dropped 8 bases, with 13 bases sitting between them. The germline CDR1 and CDR2 sequences are LGHNA and YNFKEQ. The CDR3 DNA follows: TGTGCCAGCAGCCAGATCGAACGGGGGGGCTACACCTTC. Encoded protein: CASSQIERGGYTF.